This T cell receptor beta chain was sequenced in a study of blood T cell repertoires in COVID-19. Study-wide context: The cDNA or gDNA used as material had been derived from T cells, B-cell-depleted T cells, or PBMCs.

This CDR3 comprises 14 residues. The repertoire was sequenced with immunoSEQ multiplex PCR; TCRdb's copy has only in-frame clones and lacks some. The sample yields hundreds of thousands of clones, 70% to 90% seen once. Sequenced input: peripheral blood. This receptor was obtained from a man aged 40-49 years with acute or convalescent COVID-19. The chain is built from TRBV21-1 and TRBJ2-1; the listed D gene, TRBD1, was not tested against the DNA. TRBV21-1 is tagged as a pseudogene. CDR3 region: CASSKEPTLGAQFF. Here the CDR3 DNA reads TGTGCCAGCAGCAAAGAGCCTACCTTGGGGGCCCAGTTCTTC.